The clone carrying this TCR beta chain has only one observation. Its specificity is not known. Researchers ran the PCR with 60 Vbeta and 13 Jbeta primers. Only in-frame clones appear in the TCRdb table, and some are missing; sequencing was by immunoSEQ multiplex PCR. The table includes about 67,000 clones, 65% to 70% detected once. Germline CDR1 is LGHNA and CDR2 is YSLEER. V dropped 0 bases and J dropped 6 bases, with 12 bases sitting between them. The CDR3 length is 16 residues. This record comes from a study of cytomegalovirus exposure and HLA in healthy donors. Broader study findings: Sequencing likely caused a cluster of highly shared sequence variants. Across donors, presence/absence analyses took sequencing depth to be roughly uniform. By a later analysis, the bulk of CMV-associated TCR beta chains appeared HLA-restricted.

This receptor was taken from a young woman in good health and CMV-seronegative. The chain recombines TRBV4-3 with TRBJ1-6; D remains ambiguous. The sample comprised PBMCs. The chain's CDR3 is CASSQDRGSGNSPLHF. CDR3 bases: TGCGCCAGCAGCCAAGACAGAGGGTCCGGTAATTCACCCCTCCACTTT.